Described below is a single TCR beta chain sequence and its context. Its cognate antigen is unknown. Using immunoSEQ multiplex PCR, the repertoire was profiled, and TCRdb retains in-frame clones only, with some absent. The table records some 150,000 clones, more than 70% of them present only once. This entry belongs to a study of cytotoxic CD8 clonotypes in ibrutinib-treated CLL. As for the study in general: For this cohort, patients were roughly 10 relapsed/refractory and some 15 treatment-naive, while 17 were IGHV unmutated.

The CDR3 has 14 amino acids. CDR1 and CDR2 (germline): SGHAT, FQNNGV. Trimming stripped 2 bases from V and 7 bases from J, with 11 bases between. General study results and limits: The clonality went up when patients responded to ibrutinib and dropped back toward baseline at progression. Public clonotypes proved infrequent, and on treatment they shrank or remained steady.

The origin of this receptor is a human donor with chronic lymphocytic leukemia. The genes are TRBV11-2 and TRBJ2-2; TRBD2 might be the D (6 bases). The specimen was PBMCs, collected after 36 months of ibrutinib treatment. This chain's CDR3 is CASSLRLGGGELFF. CDR3 coding DNA: TGTGCCAGCAGCTTAAGATTGGGGGGCGGGGAGCTGTTTTTT.